These T cell receptor beta chains were read from a single sample in a study of T cell repertoires in cytomegalovirus infection. TCRdb reprocessed the reads with MiXCR, giving one entry per CDR3 protein. Of more than 150,000 distinct CDR3 sequences in the sample, approximately 17% are singletons; the top ten hold 18%. Sequencing was carried out using CD8+ T cells from PBMCs. The receptors derive from a human donor in good health (CMV status not recorded). Some clones in this sample may be carry-over from other donors' samples. Each CDR3 is given with its conserved first and last residue. The D gene is left open where the match is weak. Size is stated for part of the rows, as once, few or many counts, or as a class when the clone is expanded.

abundance: NA
v_gene: TRBV2
j_gene: TRBJ2-1
d_gene: NA
CDR3nt: TGTGCCAGCAGGGTTAGAGAACCGGGCCTAAATGAGCAGTTCTTC
CDR3aa: CASRVREPGLNEQFF

abundance: NA
v_gene: TRBV7-9
j_gene: TRBJ2-3
d_gene: TRBD2
CDR3nt: TGTGCCAGCAGCTTCGAGCGGGGAGCCACAGATACGCAGTATTTT
CDR3aa: CASSFERGATDTQYF

abundance: NA
v_gene: TRBV7-8
j_gene: TRBJ2-7
d_gene: NA
CDR3nt: TGTGCCAGCAGCTTTAACACGAACACCTACGAGCAGTACTTC
CDR3aa: CASSFNTNTYEQYF

abundance: few
v_gene: TRBV7-9
j_gene: TRBJ1-5
d_gene: NA
CDR3nt: TGTGCCAGCAGCTCAGACGGGACGGGGAGCAATCAGCCCCAGCATTTT
CDR3aa: CASSSDGTGSNQPQHF

abundance: NA
v_gene: TRBV7-2
j_gene: TRBJ2-3
d_gene: NA
CDR3nt: TGTGCCAGCAGCTTAAGGACAGCTGGGGATACGCAGTATTTT
CDR3aa: CASSLRTAGDTQYF

abundance: NA
v_gene: TRBV7-9
j_gene: TRBJ1-2
d_gene: NA
CDR3nt: TGTGCCAGCAGCTCCAGGGGTCAGGCCGTATCCATTGGAGGCTACACCTTC
CDR3aa: CASSSRGQAVSIGGYTF

abundance: few
v_gene: TRBV6-1
j_gene: TRBJ2-5
d_gene: NA
CDR3nt: TGTGCCAGCAGATCCGGGGTCAAAGAGACCCAGTACTTC
CDR3aa: CASRSGVKETQYF

abundance: few
v_gene: TRBV3-1
j_gene: TRBJ2-7
d_gene: NA
CDR3nt: TGTGCCAGCAGCGAAACAGGGCGCGAGCAGTACTTC
CDR3aa: CASSETGREQYF

abundance: few
v_gene: TRBV7-9
j_gene: TRBJ2-1
d_gene: NA
CDR3nt: TGTGCCAGCAGCCGCGAGACCCCGAGGGATGAGCAGTTCTTC
CDR3aa: CASSRETPRDEQFF

abundance: NA
v_gene: TRBV12-3/TRBV12-4
j_gene: TRBJ2-1
d_gene: TRBD1
CDR3nt: TGTGCCAGCAGACGGACAGGGACCAAAGTGAATGAGCAGTTCTTC
CDR3aa: CASRRTGTKVNEQFF

abundance: NA
v_gene: TRBV15
j_gene: TRBJ2-7
d_gene: TRBD2
CDR3nt: TGTGCCACCAGCAGGGGTAGCGGGAGGGCGAACGACGAGCAGTACTTC
CDR3aa: CATSRGSGRANDEQYF

abundance: few
v_gene: TRBV7-9
j_gene: TRBJ1-1
d_gene: TRBD1
CDR3nt: TGTGCCAGCAGCGCGGGACAGGCGAACACTGAAGCTTTCTTT
CDR3aa: CASSAGQANTEAFF

abundance: few
v_gene: TRBV28
j_gene: TRBJ2-7
d_gene: NA
CDR3nt: TGTGCCAGCAGTTTAACGGGAGATCCATACTACGAGCAGTACTTC
CDR3aa: CASSLTGDPYYEQYF

abundance: once
v_gene: TRBV5-6
j_gene: TRBJ2-5
d_gene: NA
CDR3nt: TGTGCCAGCAGCTTCCAGCGGACTCAAGAGACCCAGTACTTC
CDR3aa: CASSFQRTQETQYF

abundance: few
v_gene: TRBV20-1
j_gene: TRBJ2-3
d_gene: NA
CDR3nt: TGCAGTGCTAGAGATGCAGGAGGGCCCGGAGATACGCAGTATTTT
CDR3aa: CSARDAGGPGDTQYF

abundance: few
v_gene: TRBV7-2
j_gene: TRBJ2-7
d_gene: TRBD2
CDR3nt: TGTGCCAGCAGCCCACTAGCGGGAGCCTACGAGCAGTACTTC
CDR3aa: CASSPLAGAYEQYF

abundance: few
v_gene: TRBV7-6
j_gene: TRBJ1-1
d_gene: NA
CDR3nt: TGTGCCAGCAGCCCTGACGGGACGCGGGTGAACACTGAAGCTTTCTTT
CDR3aa: CASSPDGTRVNTEAFF

abundance: NA
v_gene: TRBV28
j_gene: TRBJ2-5
d_gene: NA
CDR3nt: TGTGCCAGCAGCCCGCCGGGGATTATTGGGACCCAGTACTTC
CDR3aa: CASSPPGIIGTQYF

abundance: few
v_gene: TRBV11-2
j_gene: TRBJ2-7
d_gene: NA
CDR3nt: TGTGCCAGCAGGGAGGGAGTTGGCTACGAGCAGTACTTC
CDR3aa: CASREGVGYEQYF

abundance: few
v_gene: TRBV7-2
j_gene: TRBJ2-7
d_gene: NA
CDR3nt: TGTGCCAGCAGCTTAGACAGGGTCGGATACGAGCAGTACTTC
CDR3aa: CASSLDRVGYEQYF

abundance: NA
v_gene: TRBV6-5
j_gene: TRBJ1-1
d_gene: NA
CDR3nt: TGTGCCAGCAGTTACATCGGAGGCACTGAAGCTTTCTTT
CDR3aa: CASSYIGGTEAFF

abundance: NA
v_gene: TRBV20-1
j_gene: TRBJ2-5
d_gene: NA
CDR3nt: TGCAGTGCTAGGGAAAGGGCGACTATTGGGACCCAGTACTTC
CDR3aa: CSARERATIGTQYF

abundance: NA
v_gene: TRBV7-8
j_gene: TRBJ2-5
d_gene: TRBD2
CDR3nt: TGTGCCAGCAGCCAAAGACTAGCGGGGGAGATGGAGACCCAGTACTTC
CDR3aa: CASSQRLAGEMETQYF

abundance: NA
v_gene: TRBV9
j_gene: TRBJ2-6
d_gene: NA
CDR3nt: TGTGCCAGCAGGGACAGCACTATCTTTTCTGGGGCCAACGTCCTGACTTTC
CDR3aa: CASRDSTIFSGANVLTF

abundance: few
v_gene: TRBV28
j_gene: TRBJ2-5
d_gene: NA
CDR3nt: TGTGCCAGCAGTTTATTAACAGTCCGAAAGACCCAGTACTTC
CDR3aa: CASSLLTVRKTQYF

abundance: NA
v_gene: TRBV11-2
j_gene: TRBJ1-1
d_gene: NA
CDR3nt: TGTGCCCGTCCCTTGGGGGGGCGAACTGAAGCTTTCTTT
CDR3aa: CARPLGGRTEAFF

abundance: NA
v_gene: TRBV5-1
j_gene: TRBJ2-5
d_gene: NA
CDR3nt: TGCGCCAGCAGCCTCTACCCCGACGAGACCCAGTACTTC
CDR3aa: CASSLYPDETQYF

abundance: few
v_gene: TRBV7-9
j_gene: TRBJ2-3
d_gene: NA
CDR3nt: TGTGCCAGCAGCACCGGAGGGGTTAGCACAGATACGCAGTATTTT
CDR3aa: CASSTGGVSTDTQYF

abundance: NA
v_gene: TRBV11-2
j_gene: TRBJ2-1
d_gene: TRBD2
CDR3nt: TGTGCCAGCAGCTTGACCCTGAGGGTAGCGGGCGATGAGCAGTTCTTC
CDR3aa: CASSLTLRVAGDEQFF

abundance: few
v_gene: TRBV6-8
j_gene: TRBJ1-1
d_gene: TRBD1
CDR3nt: TGTGCCAGCTATGGTAGTGGCACGACAGGGCGGTCGGCTTTCTTT
CDR3aa: CASYGSGTTGRSAFF

abundance: few
v_gene: TRBV7-9
j_gene: TRBJ2-7
d_gene: NA
CDR3nt: TGTGCCAGCAGCTTTCCCGGGACTCCTTCCTACGAGCAGTACTTC
CDR3aa: CASSFPGTPSYEQYF

abundance: NA
v_gene: TRBV7-9
j_gene: TRBJ2-7
d_gene: NA
CDR3nt: TGTGCCAGCAGCTTACAGGGAAGGCACGAGCAGTACTTC
CDR3aa: CASSLQGRHEQYF

abundance: NA
v_gene: TRBV10-3
j_gene: TRBJ2-2
d_gene: NA
CDR3nt: TGTGCCATCAGTGGAGGGGGATCGGACGGGGAGCTGTTTTTT
CDR3aa: CAISGGGSDGELFF

abundance: NA
v_gene: TRBV28
j_gene: TRBJ2-2
d_gene: NA
CDR3nt: TGTGCCAGCAGGGATGGACTAAACACCGGGGAGCTGTTTTTT
CDR3aa: CASRDGLNTGELFF

abundance: NA
v_gene: TRBV28
j_gene: TRBJ2-7
d_gene: NA
CDR3nt: TGTGCCAGCAGTTTACTAGCGATCTCCTCCGAGCAGTACTTC
CDR3aa: CASSLLAISSEQYF

abundance: few
v_gene: TRBV7-8
j_gene: TRBJ1-2
d_gene: NA
CDR3nt: TGTGCCAGCAGCTTATTTTCAGGGTCTAACTATGGCTACACCTTC
CDR3aa: CASSLFSGSNYGYTF

abundance: few
v_gene: TRBV14
j_gene: TRBJ2-7
d_gene: NA
CDR3nt: TGTGCCAGCAGCCAAGACAGCTACGAGCAGTACTTC
CDR3aa: CASSQDSYEQYF

abundance: NA
v_gene: TRBV7-9
j_gene: TRBJ2-7
d_gene: NA
CDR3nt: TGTGCCAGCAGCCCCCCGTATCAGAGCGAATACGAGCAGTACTTC
CDR3aa: CASSPPYQSEYEQYF

abundance: NA
v_gene: TRBV7-9
j_gene: TRBJ1-1
d_gene: NA
CDR3nt: TGTGCCAGCAGCTCTGCCTCAGGGAGAGGGAAAGCTTTCTTT
CDR3aa: CASSSASGRGKAFF

abundance: few
v_gene: TRBV6-1
j_gene: TRBJ1-1
d_gene: NA
CDR3nt: TGTGCCAGCAGTGAAGACATTGGGACTGAAGCTTTCTTT
CDR3aa: CASSEDIGTEAFF

abundance: NA
v_gene: TRBV29-1
j_gene: TRBJ2-7
d_gene: NA
CDR3nt: TGCAGCGTTGATACGGATTCCTACGAGCAGTACTTC
CDR3aa: CSVDTDSYEQYF

abundance: few
v_gene: TRBV5-1
j_gene: TRBJ2-7
d_gene: NA
CDR3nt: TGCGCCAGCAGCTTCCCTACTGGCGGGCACTACGAGCAGTACTTC
CDR3aa: CASSFPTGGHYEQYF

abundance: few
v_gene: TRBV19
j_gene: TRBJ1-1
d_gene: NA
CDR3nt: TGTGCCAGTAGTACGCGACCGACTGAAGCTTTCTTT
CDR3aa: CASSTRPTEAFF

abundance: NA
v_gene: TRBV7-3
j_gene: TRBJ2-1
d_gene: TRBD1
CDR3nt: TGTGCCAGCAGCCAGGGGCAGGGGGTGGGATATTGGTTCTTC
CDR3aa: CASSQGQGVGYWFF

abundance: NA
v_gene: TRBV15
j_gene: TRBJ2-5
d_gene: NA
CDR3nt: TGTGCCACCAGCAGACGGGGAGGTTTGGAGACCCAGTACTTC
CDR3aa: CATSRRGGLETQYF

abundance: once
v_gene: TRBV6-2/TRBV6-3
j_gene: TRBJ2-1
d_gene: TRBD2
CDR3nt: TGTGCCAGCAGTTACTTGAGGGAGGCCGGGGGGGAGCAGTTCTTC
CDR3aa: CASSYLREAGGEQFF

abundance: NA
v_gene: TRBV7-2
j_gene: TRBJ2-5
d_gene: NA
CDR3nt: TGTGCCAGCAGTCCCCCAACTAGCAAAGAGACCCAGTACTTC
CDR3aa: CASSPPTSKETQYF

abundance: NA
v_gene: TRBV10-3
j_gene: TRBJ2-5
d_gene: NA
CDR3nt: TGTGCCATCAGTGCGAATCCGGGCGCTACCGGAGAGACCCAGTACTTC
CDR3aa: CAISANPGATGETQYF

abundance: few
v_gene: TRBV11-2
j_gene: TRBJ2-3
d_gene: NA
CDR3nt: TGTGCCAGCACCCCCGGTGACAGGTCAGGGGATACGCAGTATTTT
CDR3aa: CASTPGDRSGDTQYF

abundance: NA
v_gene: TRBV10-3
j_gene: TRBJ2-5
d_gene: NA
CDR3nt: TGTGCCATCAGGGAGACACAAGACCAAGAGACCCAGTACTTC
CDR3aa: CAIRETQDQETQYF

abundance: few
v_gene: TRBV27
j_gene: TRBJ1-1
d_gene: NA
CDR3nt: TGTGCCAGCAGTTTAGGCCAAGCCAACACTGAAGCTTTCTTT
CDR3aa: CASSLGQANTEAFF

abundance: NA
v_gene: TRBV15
j_gene: TRBJ2-1
d_gene: NA
CDR3nt: TGTGCCACCAGCAGAGAGGTAGCGCCAAACAATGAGCAGTTCTTC
CDR3aa: CATSREVAPNNEQFF

abundance: NA
v_gene: TRBV15
j_gene: TRBJ2-7
d_gene: TRBD2
CDR3nt: TGTGCCACCAGCCTAGGGACTAGCGGGAGGGAGCAGTACTTC
CDR3aa: CATSLGTSGREQYF

abundance: NA
v_gene: TRBV27
j_gene: TRBJ2-3
d_gene: NA
CDR3nt: TGTGCCAGCAGCTGGTCCGGAGTCGCGGCAGATACGCAGTATTTT
CDR3aa: CASSWSGVAADTQYF

abundance: NA
v_gene: TRBV6-2/TRBV6-3
j_gene: TRBJ2-7
d_gene: NA
CDR3nt: TGTGCCAGCAGTTCCCCGGGACAACTCGTCTACGAGCAGTACTTC
CDR3aa: CASSSPGQLVYEQYF